One sample yielded the 18 T cell receptor beta chains listed below, sequenced in a study of blood T cell repertoires in COVID-19. TCRdb's copy holds only in-frame clones and misses some; the assay was immunoSEQ multiplex PCR. Here the sample spans approximately 410,000 clones, 80% to 90% being singletons. Material for sequencing was peripheral blood. The source is a woman between 25 and 40 years old with active or convalescent COVID-19.

At least ten counts were recorded for this clone. Other DNA sequences of this sample code for an identical CDR3. The CDR3 nucleotides are TGCGCCAGCCGGGACTATTCATCCTACGAGCAGTACTTC. Translating it yields CASRDYSSYEQYF. The V gene is TRBV5-1, the J gene TRBJ2-7; 7 bases fit TRBD2. The CDR3 runs to 13 residues. CDR1 is SGHRS, CDR2 YFSETQ, per germline. Unmatched junction bases numbered 5, after V lost 7 bases and J lost 1 base. The whole variable domain, remainder taken from reference TRBV5-1 and TRBJ2-7, is KAGVTQTPRYLIKTRGQQVTLSCSPISGHRSVSWYQQTPGQGLQFLFEYFSETQRNKGNFPGRFSGRQFSNSRSEMNVSTLELGDSALYLCASRDYSSYEQYFGPGTRLTVT.

V usage is TRBV18 and J usage is TRBJ2-1; perhaps TRBD2 as D (5 bases). The V gene's germline CDR1 is KGHSH and CDR2 LQKENI. CDR3 length equals 16 residues. V dropped 6 bases and J dropped 3 bases, with 18 bases sitting between them. For the CDR3, the DNA is TGTGCCAGCTCGCCCATCGGCGGGCAAGTCTACAATGAGCAGTTCTTC. Its translation is CASSPIGGQVYNEQFF. The full variable domain, its missing parts supplied by reference TRBV18 and TRBJ2-1, is NAGVMQNPRHLVRRRGQEARLRCSPMKGHSHVYWYRQLPEEGLKFMVYLQKENIIDESGMPKERFSAEFPKEGPSILRIQQVVRGDSAAYFCASSPIGGQVYNEQFFGPGTRLTVL.

This clone was counted a few times. At the DNA level, this CDR3 is encoded by other sequences in the same sample as well. The genes are TRBV5-1 and TRBJ1-1; no reliable D call. Germline V gives CDR1 SGHRS, CDR2 YFSETQ. The CDR3 has 13 amino acids. V dropped 0 bases and J dropped 1 base, with 4 bases sitting between them. The CDR3: CASSLAGNTEAFF. DNA of the CDR3: TGCGCCAGCAGCTTGGCCGGGAACACTGAAGCTTTCTTT.

The gene calls are TRBV6-6 and TRBJ2-5; 10 nucleotides match TRBD1. The V segment lost 10 bases and the J segment 5 bases; nucleotides outside the gene matches: 7. There are 13 residues in the CDR3. CDR1 is MNHNY, CDR2 SVGAGI, per germline (reference sequence). The CDR3, as DNA: TGTGCCACCTGGACAGGGGGTGACGAGACCCAGTACTTC. Protein sequence: CATWTGGDETQYF.

The rearrangement links TRBV11-3 to TRBJ2-7, with TRBD2 as a possible D gene (5 bases). Germline lookup yields CDR1 SGHNT and CDR2 YENEEA. This CDR3 region has 16 residues. V shed 3 bases and J shed 6 bases, with 21 bases lying between them. The CDR3 region is CASSFRVAGESGEQYF. The DNA for the CDR3 is TGTGCCAGCAGCTTTAGAGTGGCCGGGGAATCGGGCGAGCAGTACTTC.

The chain is built from TRBV5-8 and TRBJ1-4; D is uncertain. Trimming left V 2 bases short and J 3 bases short, with 11 bases between. CDR3 size: 15 residues. The germline V gene has CDR1 SGHTS and CDR2 YDEGEE. CDR3 sequence (DNA): TGTGCCAGCAGCTTTCCTTCCACAGCTAATGAAAAACTGTTTTTT. Protein product: CASSFPSTANEKLFF.

The chain uses TRBV4-1 and TRBJ2-7, with 8 bases aligning to TRBD2. CDR1 and CDR2 (germline): MGHRA, YSYEKL. CDR3 length: 17 residues. Trimming removed 0 bases from V and 2 bases from J; junction bases left unmatched: 9. CDR3 protein: CASSQDFGQGLAYEQYF. The CDR3 DNA is TGCGCCAGCAGCCAAGATTTTGGTCAGGGACTAGCCTACGAGCAGTACTTC.

The chain recombines TRBV19 with TRBJ1-2; 9 bases fit TRBD1. This CDR3 region has 14 residues. Trimming removed 7 bases from V and 0 bases from J; junction bases left unmatched: 3. The germline V gene encodes CDR1 LNHDA and CDR2 SQIVND (reference sequence). This chain's CDR3 is CASMDRGANYGYTF. The DNA of the CDR3 is TGTGCCAGTATGGACAGGGGAGCTAACTATGGCTACACCTTC.

The V and J genes are TRBV29-1 and TRBJ1-1, with D unclear. The CDR3 loop spans 13 amino acids. Germline assignment: CDR1 SQVTM and CDR2 ANQGSEA. The germline V and J ends were trimmed by 0 bases and 5 bases, with 10 bases remaining between them. CDR3 residues: CSVEDPGVTEAFF. In nucleotides, the CDR3 is TGCAGCGTTGAAGATCCCGGGGTTACTGAAGCTTTCTTT.

The V call is TRBV13, the J call TRBJ2-2; a weak D match, TRBD2 (6 bases). Germline CDR1 and CDR2: PRHDT and FYEKMQ (reference sequence). Trimming pared 5 bases from V and 4 bases from J, leaving 8 bases between. CDR3 size: 13 residues. The CDR3 region is CASSPRGTGELFF. The CDR3 bases are TGTGCCAGCAGCCCGCGGGGCACCGGGGAGCTGTTTTTT. Together with reference TRBV13 and TRBJ2-2, the CDR3 gives the full variable domain: AAGVIQSPRHLIKEKRETATLKCYPIPRHDTVYWYQQGPGQDPQFLISFYEKMQSDKGSIPDRFSAQQFSDYHSELNMSSLELGDSALYFCASSPRGTGELFFGEGSRLTVL.

CDR3 residues: CSTKQGYEQYF. In DNA, the CDR3 is TGCAGTACGAAACAGGGGTACGAGCAGTACTTC. The J gene is TRBJ2-7, the V gene TRBV20-1; 7 positions match TRBD1. In germline, CDR1 is DFQATT, CDR2 SNEGSKA (reference sequence). The CDR3 is 11 residues long. Trimming cost V 8 bases and J 4 bases; bases outside gene matches: 5.

The chain is built from TRBV10-3 and TRBJ1-1; 8 bases agree with TRBD1. Trimming removed 6 bases from V and 4 bases from J; junction bases left unmatched: 7. The CDR3 totals 14 residues. In germline, CDR1 is ENHRY, CDR2 SYGVKD. The CDR3 loop is CAIRKQGVGTEAFF. The DNA for the CDR3 is TGTGCCATCAGAAAACAGGGGGTGGGCACTGAAGCTTTCTTT.

This clone was counted between two and nine times. The chain links TRBV5-1 to TRBJ1-3; TRBD1 aligns across 9 bases. Trimming took 0 bases from V and 2 from J; bases not matched to a gene: 3. The CDR3 covers 16 residues. Germline V gene lookup returns CDR1 SGHRS and CDR2 YFSETQ. CDR3 coding DNA: TGCGCCAGCAGCTTGGGACAGGGGGTAGCTGGAAACACCATATATTTT. This sequence encodes CASSLGQGVAGNTIYF.

This chain uses TRBV5-4 with TRBJ2-5; TRBD1 agrees at 8 bases. This CDR3 is built from 15 residues. From germline, CDR1 is SGHNT and CDR2 YYREEE (reference sequence). Unmatched junction bases numbered 6, after V lost 4 bases and J lost 1 base. The CDR3 loop reads CASSLVGQGQETQYF. CDR3 nucleotide sequence: TGTGCCAGCAGCCTTGTAGGACAGGGCCAAGAGACCCAGTACTTC.

V is TRBV4-1 and J is TRBJ1-1; D possibly corresponds to TRBD1 (5 bases). CDR3 length: 12 amino acids. Trimming cost V 0 bases and J 8 bases, with 7 bases left between them. The V gene's germline CDR1 is MGHRA and CDR2 YSYEKL. The CDR3 loop is CASSQDRVEAFF. The CDR3 bases are TGCGCCAGCAGCCAAGACAGGGTCGAAGCTTTCTTT.

V usage is TRBV14 and J usage is TRBJ2-5; 8 nucleotides match TRBD2. Germline CDR1 and CDR2: SGHDN and FVKESK. V was clipped by 5 bases and J by 2 bases; unmatched bases: 10. The CDR3 has 16 residues. The CDR3 DNA reads TGTGCCAGCAGCTCTCCCGGGACTAGTGGTCAAGAGACCCAGTACTTC. Amino acids: CASSSPGTSGQETQYF.

The chain recombines TRBV23-1 with TRBJ2-1; 7 bases map to TRBD1. TRBV23-1 is an open reading frame whose function is uncertain. V was pared by 2 bases and J by 5 bases, with 9 bases of the junction left unmatched. This CDR3 spans 16 amino acids. This chain's CDR3 is CASSQGDRRPDNEQFF. CDR3 DNA: TGCGCCAGCAGTCAAGGGGACAGAAGGCCTGACAATGAGCAGTTCTTC.

V usage is TRBV11-2 and J usage is TRBJ2-3; D gene ambiguous. This CDR3 spans 14 amino acids. V lost 0 bases and J 2 bases, leaving 6 bases between the germline ends. The germline V gene has CDR1 SGHAT and CDR2 FQNNGV. Here the CDR3 reads CASSLDIDTDTQYF. CDR3 coding DNA: TGTGCCAGCAGCTTAGATATAGACACAGATACGCAGTATTTT. The whole variable domain, filled in from reference TRBV11-2 and TRBJ2-3, reads EAGVAQSPRYKIIEKRQSVAFWCNPISGHATLYWYQQILGQGPKLLIQFQNNGVVDDSQLPKDRFSAERLKGVDSTLKIQPAKLEDSAVYLCASSLDIDTDTQYFGPGTRLTVL.